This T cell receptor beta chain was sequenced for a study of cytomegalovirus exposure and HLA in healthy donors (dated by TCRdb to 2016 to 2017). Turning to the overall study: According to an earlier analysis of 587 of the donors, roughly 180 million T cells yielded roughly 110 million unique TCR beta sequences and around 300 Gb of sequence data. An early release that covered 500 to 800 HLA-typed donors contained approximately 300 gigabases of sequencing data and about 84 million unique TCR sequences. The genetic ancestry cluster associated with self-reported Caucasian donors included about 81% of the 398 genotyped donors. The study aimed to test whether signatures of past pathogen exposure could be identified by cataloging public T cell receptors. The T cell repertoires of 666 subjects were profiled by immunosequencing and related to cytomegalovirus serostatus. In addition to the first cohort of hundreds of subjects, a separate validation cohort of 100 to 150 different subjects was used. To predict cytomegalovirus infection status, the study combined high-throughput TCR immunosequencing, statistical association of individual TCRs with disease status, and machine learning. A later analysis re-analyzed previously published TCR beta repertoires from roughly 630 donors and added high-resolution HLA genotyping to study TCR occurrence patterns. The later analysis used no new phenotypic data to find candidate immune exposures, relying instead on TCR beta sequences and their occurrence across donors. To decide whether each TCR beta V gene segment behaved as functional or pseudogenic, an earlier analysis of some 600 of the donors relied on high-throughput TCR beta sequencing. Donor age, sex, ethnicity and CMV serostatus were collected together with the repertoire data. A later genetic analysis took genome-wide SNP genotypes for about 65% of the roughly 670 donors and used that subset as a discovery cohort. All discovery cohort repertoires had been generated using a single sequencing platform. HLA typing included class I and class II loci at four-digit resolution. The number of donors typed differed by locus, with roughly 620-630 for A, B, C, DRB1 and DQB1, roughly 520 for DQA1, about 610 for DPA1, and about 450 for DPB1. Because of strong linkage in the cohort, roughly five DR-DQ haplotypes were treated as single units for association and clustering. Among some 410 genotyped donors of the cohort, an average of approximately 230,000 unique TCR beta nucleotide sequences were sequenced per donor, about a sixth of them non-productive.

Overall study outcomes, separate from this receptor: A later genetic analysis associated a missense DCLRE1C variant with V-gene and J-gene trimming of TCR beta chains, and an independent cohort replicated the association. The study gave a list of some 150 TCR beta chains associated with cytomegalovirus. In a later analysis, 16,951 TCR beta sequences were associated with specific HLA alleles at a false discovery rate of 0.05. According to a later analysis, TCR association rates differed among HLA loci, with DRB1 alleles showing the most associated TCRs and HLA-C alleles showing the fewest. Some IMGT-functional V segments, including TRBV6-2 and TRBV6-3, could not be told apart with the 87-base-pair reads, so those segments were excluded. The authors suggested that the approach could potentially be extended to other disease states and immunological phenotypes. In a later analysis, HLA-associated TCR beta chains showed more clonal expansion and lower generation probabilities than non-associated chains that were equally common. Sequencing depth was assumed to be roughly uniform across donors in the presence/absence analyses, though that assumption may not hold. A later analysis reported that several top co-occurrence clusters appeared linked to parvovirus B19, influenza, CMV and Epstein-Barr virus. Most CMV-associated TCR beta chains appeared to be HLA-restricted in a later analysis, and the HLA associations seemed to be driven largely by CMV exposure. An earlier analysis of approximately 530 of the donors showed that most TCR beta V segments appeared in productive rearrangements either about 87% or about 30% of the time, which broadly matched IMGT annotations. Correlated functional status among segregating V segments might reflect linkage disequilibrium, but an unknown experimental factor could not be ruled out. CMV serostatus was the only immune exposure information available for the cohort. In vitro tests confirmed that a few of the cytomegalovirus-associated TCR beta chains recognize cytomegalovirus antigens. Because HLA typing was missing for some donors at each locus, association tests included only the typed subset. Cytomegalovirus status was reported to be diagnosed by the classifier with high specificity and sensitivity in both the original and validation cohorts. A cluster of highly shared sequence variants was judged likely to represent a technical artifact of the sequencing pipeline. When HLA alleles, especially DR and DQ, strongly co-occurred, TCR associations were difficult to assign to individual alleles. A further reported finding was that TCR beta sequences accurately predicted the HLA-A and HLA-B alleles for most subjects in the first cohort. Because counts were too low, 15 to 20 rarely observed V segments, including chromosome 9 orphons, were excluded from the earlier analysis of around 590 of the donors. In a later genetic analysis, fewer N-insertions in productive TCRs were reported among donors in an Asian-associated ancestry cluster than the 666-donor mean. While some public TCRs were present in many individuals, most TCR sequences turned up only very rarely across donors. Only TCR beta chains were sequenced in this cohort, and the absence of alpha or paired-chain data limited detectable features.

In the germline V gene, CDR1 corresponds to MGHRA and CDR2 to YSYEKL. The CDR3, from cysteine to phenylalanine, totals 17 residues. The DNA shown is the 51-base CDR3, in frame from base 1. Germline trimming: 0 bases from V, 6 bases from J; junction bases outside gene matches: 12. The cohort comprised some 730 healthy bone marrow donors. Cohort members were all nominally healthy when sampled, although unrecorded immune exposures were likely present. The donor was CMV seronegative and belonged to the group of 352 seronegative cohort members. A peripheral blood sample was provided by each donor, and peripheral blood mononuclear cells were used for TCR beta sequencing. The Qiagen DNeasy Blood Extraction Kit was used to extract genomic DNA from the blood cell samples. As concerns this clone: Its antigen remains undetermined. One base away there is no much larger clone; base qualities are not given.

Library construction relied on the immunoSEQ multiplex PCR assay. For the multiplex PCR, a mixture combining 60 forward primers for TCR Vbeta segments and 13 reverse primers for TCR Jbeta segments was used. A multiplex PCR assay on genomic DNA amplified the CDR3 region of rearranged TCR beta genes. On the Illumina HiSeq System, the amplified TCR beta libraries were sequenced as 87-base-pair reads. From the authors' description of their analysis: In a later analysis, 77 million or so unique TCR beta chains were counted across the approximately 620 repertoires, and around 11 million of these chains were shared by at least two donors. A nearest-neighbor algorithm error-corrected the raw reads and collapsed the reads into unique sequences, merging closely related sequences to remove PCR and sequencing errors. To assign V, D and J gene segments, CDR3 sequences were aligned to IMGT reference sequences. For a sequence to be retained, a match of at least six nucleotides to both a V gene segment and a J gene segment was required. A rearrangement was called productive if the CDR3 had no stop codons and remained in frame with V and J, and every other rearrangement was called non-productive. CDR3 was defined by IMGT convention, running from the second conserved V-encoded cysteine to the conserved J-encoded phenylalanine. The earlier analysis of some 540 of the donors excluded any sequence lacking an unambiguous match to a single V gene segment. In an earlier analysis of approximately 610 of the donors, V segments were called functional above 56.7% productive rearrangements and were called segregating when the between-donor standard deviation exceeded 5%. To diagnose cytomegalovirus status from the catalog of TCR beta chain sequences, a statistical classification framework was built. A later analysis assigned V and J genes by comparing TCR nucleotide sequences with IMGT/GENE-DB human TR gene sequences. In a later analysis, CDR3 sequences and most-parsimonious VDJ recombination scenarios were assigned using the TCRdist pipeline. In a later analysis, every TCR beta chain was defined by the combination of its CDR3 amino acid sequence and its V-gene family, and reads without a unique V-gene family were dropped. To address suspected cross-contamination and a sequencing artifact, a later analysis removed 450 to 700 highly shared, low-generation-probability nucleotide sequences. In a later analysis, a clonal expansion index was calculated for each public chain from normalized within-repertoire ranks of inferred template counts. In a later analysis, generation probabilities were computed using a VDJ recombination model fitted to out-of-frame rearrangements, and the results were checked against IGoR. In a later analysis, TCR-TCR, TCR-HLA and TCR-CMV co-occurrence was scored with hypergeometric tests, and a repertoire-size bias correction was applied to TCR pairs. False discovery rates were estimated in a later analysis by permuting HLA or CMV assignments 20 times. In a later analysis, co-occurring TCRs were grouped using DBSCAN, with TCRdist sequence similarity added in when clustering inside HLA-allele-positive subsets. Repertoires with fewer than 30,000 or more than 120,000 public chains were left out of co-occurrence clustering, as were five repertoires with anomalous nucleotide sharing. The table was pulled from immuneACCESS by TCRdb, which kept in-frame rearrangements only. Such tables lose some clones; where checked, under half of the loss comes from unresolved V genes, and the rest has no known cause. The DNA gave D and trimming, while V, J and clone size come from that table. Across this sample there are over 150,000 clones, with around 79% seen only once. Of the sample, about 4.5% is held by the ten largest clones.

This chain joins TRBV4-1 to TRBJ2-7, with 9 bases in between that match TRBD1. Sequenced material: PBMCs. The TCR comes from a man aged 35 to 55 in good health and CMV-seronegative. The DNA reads TGCGCCAGCAGCCAAGAAGATCCATGGGACAGGGTGGGCGAGCAGTACTTC. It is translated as CASSQEDPWDRVGEQYF.